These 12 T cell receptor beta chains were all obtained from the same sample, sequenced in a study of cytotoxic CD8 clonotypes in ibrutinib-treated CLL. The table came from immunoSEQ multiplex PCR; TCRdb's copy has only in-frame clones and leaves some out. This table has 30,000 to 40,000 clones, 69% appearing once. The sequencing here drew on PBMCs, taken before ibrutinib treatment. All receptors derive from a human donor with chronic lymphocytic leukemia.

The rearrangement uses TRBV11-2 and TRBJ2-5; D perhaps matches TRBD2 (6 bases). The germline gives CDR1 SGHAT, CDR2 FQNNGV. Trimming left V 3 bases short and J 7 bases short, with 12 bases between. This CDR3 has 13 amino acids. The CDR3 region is CASSLLDGGTQYF. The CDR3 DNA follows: TGTGCCAGCAGCTTGCTGGACGGGGGGACCCAGTACTTC.

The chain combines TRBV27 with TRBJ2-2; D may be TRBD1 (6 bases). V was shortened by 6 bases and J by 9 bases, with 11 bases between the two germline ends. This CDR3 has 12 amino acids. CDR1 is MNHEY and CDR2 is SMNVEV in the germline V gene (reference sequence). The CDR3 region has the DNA TGTGCCAGCAGCGCAGGGGCCCGGGAGCTGTTTTTT. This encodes CASSAGARELFF.

The CDR3 DNA sequence: TGCGCCAGCACCAGCCGGGAGACCCAGTACTTC. Encoded protein: CASTSRETQYF. This sequence joins TRBV5-1 and TRBJ2-5; D unresolved. Trimming stripped 6 bases from V and 5 bases from J, with 8 bases between. The CDR3 length is 11 residues. Germline V gene data show CDR1 as SGHRS and CDR2 as YFSETQ.

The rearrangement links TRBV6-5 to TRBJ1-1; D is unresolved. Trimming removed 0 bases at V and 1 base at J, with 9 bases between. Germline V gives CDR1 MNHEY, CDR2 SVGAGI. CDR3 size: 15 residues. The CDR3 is CASSYSTWANTEAFF. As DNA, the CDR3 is TGTGCCAGCAGTTACTCGACGTGGGCGAACACTGAAGCTTTCTTT.

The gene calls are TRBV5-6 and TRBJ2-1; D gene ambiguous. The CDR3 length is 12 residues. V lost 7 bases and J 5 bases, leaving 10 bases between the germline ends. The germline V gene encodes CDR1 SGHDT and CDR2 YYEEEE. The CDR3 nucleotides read TGTGCCAGCTGCGACTGGAACAATGAGCAGTTCTTC. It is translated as CASCDWNNEQFF. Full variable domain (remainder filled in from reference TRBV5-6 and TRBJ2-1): DAGVTQSPTHLIKTRGQQVTLRCSPKSGHDTVSWYQQALGQGPQFIFQYYEEEERQRGNFPDRFSGHQFPNYSSELNVNALLLGDSALYLCASCDWNNEQFFGPGTRLTVL.

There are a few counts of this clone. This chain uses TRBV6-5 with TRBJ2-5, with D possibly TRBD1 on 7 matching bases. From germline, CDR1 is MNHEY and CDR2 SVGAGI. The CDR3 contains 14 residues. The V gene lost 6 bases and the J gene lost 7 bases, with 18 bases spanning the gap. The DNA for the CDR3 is TGTGCCAGCAGCCTGAATAACAGGGGAGGGACCCAGTACTTC. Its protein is CASSLNNRGGTQYF.

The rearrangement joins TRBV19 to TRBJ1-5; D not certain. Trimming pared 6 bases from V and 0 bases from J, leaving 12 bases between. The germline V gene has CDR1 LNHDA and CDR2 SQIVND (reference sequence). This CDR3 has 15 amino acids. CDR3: CASRTAEYSNQPQHF. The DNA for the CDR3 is TGTGCCAGTAGGACCGCAGAGTATAGCAATCAGCCCCAGCATTTT. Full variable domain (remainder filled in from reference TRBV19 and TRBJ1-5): DGGITQSPKYLFRKEGQNVTLSCEQNLNHDAMYWYRQDPGQGLRLIYYSQIVNDFQKGDIAEGYSVSREKKESFPLTVTSAQKNPTAFYLCASRTAEYSNQPQHFGDGTRLSIL.

The CDR3 is CASSDFGREKNTGELFF. DNA for the CDR3: TGTGCCAGCAGTGATTTCGGGCGGGAGAAGAACACCGGGGAGCTGTTTTTT. This chain connects TRBV25-1 to TRBJ2-2; 7 nucleotides align to TRBD2. The germline CDR1 and CDR2 sequences are MGHDK and SYGVNS. The CDR3 covers 17 residues. With 3 bases clipped from V and 1 base from J, the junction kept 8 bases outside the gene matches. Using reference TRBV25-1 and TRBJ2-2 for the parts outside the CDR3, the full variable domain is EADIYQTPRYLVIGTGKKITLECSQTMGHDKMYWYQQDPGMELHLIHYSYGVNSTEKGDLSSESTVSRIRTEHFPLTLESARPSHTSQYLCASSDFGREKNTGELFFGEGSRLTVL.

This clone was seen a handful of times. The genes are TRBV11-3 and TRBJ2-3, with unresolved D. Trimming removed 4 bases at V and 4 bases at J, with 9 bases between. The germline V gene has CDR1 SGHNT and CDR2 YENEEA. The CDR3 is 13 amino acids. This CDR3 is CASSSRPADTQYF. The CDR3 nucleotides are TGTGCCAGCAGCTCCAGGCCAGCAGATACGCAGTATTTT.

This chain's CDR3 is CASRQGTENQPQHF. CDR3 coding DNA: TGCGCCAGCCGCCAAGGGACAGAGAATCAGCCCCAGCATTTT. This chain connects TRBV5-1 to TRBJ1-5; 7 nucleotides agree with TRBD1. V lost 7 bases to trimming and J lost 4 bases; unmatched junction nucleotides: 8. The CDR3 sequence is 14 residues long. Looked up from germline, CDR1 is SGHRS and CDR2 is YFSETQ.

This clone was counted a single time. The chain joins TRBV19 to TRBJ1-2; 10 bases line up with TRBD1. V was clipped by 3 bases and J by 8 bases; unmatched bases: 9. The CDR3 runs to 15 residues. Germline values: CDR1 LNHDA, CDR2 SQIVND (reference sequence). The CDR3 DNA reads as TGTGCCAGTAGTATGGTACGACAGGGGGCATCGGGCTACACCTTC. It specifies CASSMVRQGASGYTF.

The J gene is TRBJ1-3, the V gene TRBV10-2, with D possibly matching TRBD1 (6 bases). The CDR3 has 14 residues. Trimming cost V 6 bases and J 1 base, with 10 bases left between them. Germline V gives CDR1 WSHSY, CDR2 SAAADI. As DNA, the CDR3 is TGCGCCAGCAGGGAAGGGGGATCTGGAAACACCATATATTTT. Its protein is CASREGGSGNTIYF.